The next 30 T cell receptor beta chains were all read from a single sample in a study of graft-versus-host responses after intestinal transplantation. Their target antigens are unknown. Repertoires were generated with immunoSEQ multiplex PCR, while TCRdb's copy carries only in-frame clones and drops some. The data hold 85,000 to 90,000 clones, with around 86% observed a single time. Here the sequenced sample was unstimulated CD8+ T cells sorted from spleen or lymph node cells, taken before intestinal transplant. These receptors were taken from a human donor who received an intestinal transplant.

This clone occurred a few times. This rearrangement joins TRBV28 to TRBJ2-2; 10 bases fit TRBD1. The CDR3 has 19 residues. Unmatched junction bases numbered 16, after V lost 6 bases and J lost 3 bases. Germline CDR1 MDHEN, CDR2 SYDVKM. In nucleotides, the CDR3 is TGTGCCAGCAGGGGAGGGACAGGGGTGAAATTAGGGGACACCGGGGAGCTGTTTTTT. Amino acids: CASRGGTGVKLGDTGELFF.

The chain has TRBV6-5 and TRBJ2-1; D perhaps matches TRBD2 (6 bases). The germline CDR1 and CDR2 sequences are MNHEY and SVGAGI. V was trimmed by 2 bases and J by 10 bases, leaving 12 bases between them. The CDR3 extends over 13 amino acids. The CDR3 loop is CASSYSFAGEQFF. The CDR3 region has the DNA TGTGCCAGCAGTTACAGTTTTGCGGGGGAGCAGTTCTTC.

The rearrangement uses TRBV9 and TRBJ1-2; 9 nucleotides line up with TRBD1. From germline, CDR1 is SGDLS and CDR2 YYNGEE. The CDR3 is 17 residues long. Unmatched junction bases numbered 9, after V lost 0 bases and J lost 3 bases. CDR3 amino acids: CASSVGGGDRGDYGYTF. The CDR3 DNA follows: TGTGCCAGCAGCGTAGGCGGTGGAGACAGGGGGGACTATGGCTACACCTTC.

The chain is built from TRBV6-1 and TRBJ1-3; TRBD1 matches at 7 bases. V shed 8 bases and J 0 bases; nucleotides not matched to a gene: 7. Germline values: CDR1 MNHNS, CDR2 SASEGT. The CDR3 totals 15 residues. This chain's CDR3 is CASAEGASSGNTIYF. The CDR3 nucleotides read TGTGCCAGCGCGGAGGGGGCCAGCTCTGGAAACACCATATATTTT.

The chain recombines TRBV28 with TRBJ1-5; no clear D. This CDR3 comprises 13 residues. Germline CDR1 reads MDHEN; CDR2 reads SYDVKM. The ends were cut back, 3 bases at V and 3 bases at J, with 6 bases in the middle. CDR3 loop: CASSLIPNQPQHF. CDR3 nucleotides: TGTGCCAGCAGTTTGATCCCCAATCAGCCCCAGCATTTT.

V usage is TRBV5-5 and J usage is TRBJ2-3; D uncertain. Germline values: CDR1 SGHKS, CDR2 YYEKEE (reference sequence). V was cut by 0 bases and J by 1 base, with 15 bases left in between. The CDR3 has 17 residues. The CDR3 region has the DNA TGTGCCAGCAGCTTGGTTGCTGGGGTGGCTGGCACAGATACGCAGTATTTT. It translates to CASSLVAGVAGTDTQYF.

The rearrangement joins TRBV6-6 to TRBJ2-5, with D perhaps assigned TRBD1 or TRBD2 (6 bases each). Between the trimmed V and J ends, which lost 0 bases and 1 base, there was a span of 9 bases. The CDR3 is made up of 15 amino acids. Germline CDR1 reads MNHNY; CDR2 reads SVGAGI (reference sequence). Written as DNA, the CDR3 is TGTGCCAGCAGTTACTCGGGGGGCTCCCAAGAGACCCAGTACTTC. It specifies CASSYSGGSQETQYF.

The chain employs TRBV6-5 and TRBJ2-3; D is ambiguous. The CDR3 length is 13 residues. Germline V gives CDR1 MNHEY, CDR2 SVGAGI. V lost 2 bases, J lost 3 bases, and 6 bases lay in between. The CDR3 DNA follows: TGTGCCAGCAGTTACGTTTTGACAGATACGCAGTATTTT. Residues: CASSYVLTDTQYF.

CDR3 DNA: TGTGCCACCAGCCCGTGGCGGGGATCGTCGTCGAACACTGAAGCTTTCTTT. Translation gives CATSPWRGSSSNTEAFF. The genes are TRBV15 and TRBJ1-1; no firm D call. CDR3 size: 17 residues. Trimming removed 5 bases at V and 1 base at J, with 20 bases between. Germline V CDR1 and CDR2: LNHNV, YYDKDF (reference sequence).

The V and J genes are TRBV4-1 and TRBJ2-7; the match to TRBD2 covers 11 bases. The V gene's germline CDR1 is MGHRA and CDR2 YSYEKL. V shed 7 bases and J 0 bases; nucleotides not matched to a gene: 17. This CDR3 comprises 19 residues. In DNA, the CDR3 is TGCGCCAGCACCCCTCTTTCTAGCGGGGGGCATCTCCCCTCCTACGAGCAGTACTTC. Translating it yields CASTPLSSGGHLPSYEQYF.

J is TRBJ2-7 and V is TRBV19, with D maybe TRBD2 (6 bases). This CDR3 has 14 residues. Germline loops: CDR1 LNHDA, CDR2 SQIVND (reference sequence). V lost 4 bases to trimming and J lost 7 bases, with 17 bases between them. CDR3 residues: CASSTGLPGGEQYF. CDR3 coding DNA: TGTGCCAGTAGTACGGGACTCCCTGGGGGAGAGCAGTACTTC.

This chain connects TRBV4-1 to TRBJ2-1; D is perhaps TRBD1 (6 bases). V shed 4 bases and J shed 2 bases, with 18 bases lying between them. CDR1 MGHRA and CDR2 YSYEKL come from the germline V gene. This CDR3 has 17 amino acids. The CDR3 here is CASSRYTGSFTYNEQFF. CDR3 sequence (DNA): TGCGCCAGCAGCCGCTATACAGGGAGTTTTACCTACAATGAGCAGTTCTTC.

This clone appeared a single time. This chain joins TRBV5-5 and TRBJ2-5; 7 bases are a match to TRBD1. Trimming at V came to 7 bases and at J to 7 bases, leaving 19 bases not matched to a gene. CDR3 length: 16 amino acids. Looked up from germline, CDR1 is SGHKS and CDR2 is YYEKEE (reference sequence). The CDR3 loop is CASQHPDRMGIWTQYF. The CDR3 DNA follows: TGTGCCAGCCAACACCCGGACAGGATGGGGATTTGGACCCAGTACTTC.

This clone was observed once. J is TRBJ2-2 and V is TRBV5-8; TRBD2 aligns across 7 bases. CDR1 and CDR2 (germline): SGHTS, YDEGEE. After removal of 0 bases from V and 4 bases from J, the junction contained 12 bases not matched to a gene. The CDR3 contains 18 residues. The CDR3 sequence is CASSLEQGLVLVTGELFF. CDR3 bases: TGTGCCAGCAGCTTGGAACAAGGACTAGTGCTGGTCACCGGGGAGCTGTTTTTT.

The chain uses TRBV4-1 and TRBJ2-7, with D maybe TRBD2 (6 bases). CDR1 MGHRA and CDR2 YSYEKL come from the germline V gene. CDR3 length: 14 residues. V was clipped by 5 bases and J by 0 bases, with 11 bases between them. Here the CDR3 DNA reads TGCGCCAGCAGCTCCGGGACTCACTCCTACGAGCAGTACTTC. Encoded protein: CASSSGTHSYEQYF.

CDR3 protein: CASSQLAGGPYEQYF. The CDR3 DNA reads as TGTGCCAGTAGCCAACTAGCGGGAGGGCCCTACGAGCAGTACTTC. This chain links TRBV19 with TRBJ2-7; 13 bases agree with TRBD2. The CDR3 loop spans 15 amino acids. Per germline, CDR1 LNHDA and CDR2 SQIVND (reference sequence). J lost 2 bases, V lost 6 bases, and 4 bases had no gene match.

The CDR3 sequence: CASSPSGANTEAFF. The CDR3 DNA reads as TGTGCCAGCAGCCCTAGTGGGGCGAACACTGAAGCTTTCTTT. The rearrangement uses TRBV7-6 and TRBJ1-1; perhaps TRBD1 as D (5 bases). The germline V and J ends were trimmed by 5 bases and 1 base, with 11 bases remaining between them. Germline V gene data show CDR1 as SGHVS and CDR2 as FNYEAQ. This CDR3 is 14 amino acids long. Together with reference TRBV7-6 and TRBJ1-1, the CDR3 gives the full variable domain: GAGVSQSPRYKVTKRGQDVALRCDPISGHVSLYWYRQALGQGPEFLTYFNYEAQQDKSGLPNDRFSAERPEGSISTLTIQRTEQRDSAMYRCASSPSGANTEAFFGQGTRLTVV.

This clone was seen a single time. This sequence joins TRBV27 and TRBJ2-7; D is perhaps TRBD2 (6 bases). Per germline, CDR1 MNHEY and CDR2 SMNVEV (reference sequence). CDR3 length: 14 residues. Trimming pared 4 bases from V and 2 bases from J, leaving 12 bases between. The CDR3 region is CASSSTGLTYEQYF. CDR3 coding DNA: TGTGCCAGCAGTTCGACGGGACTTACCTACGAGCAGTACTTC.

The chain links TRBV28 to TRBJ2-1, with a possible D match to TRBD2 (6 bases). Germline V gene lookup returns CDR1 MDHEN and CDR2 SYDVKM. Trimming stripped 8 bases from V and 4 bases from J, with 15 bases between. CDR3 length: 14 residues. CDR3 bases: TGTGCCAGCGGATCCGGGACTCTTTACAATGAGCAGTTCTTC. Residues: CASGSGTLYNEQFF.

The chain uses TRBV5-6 and TRBJ1-1, with D perhaps matching TRBD1 (5 bases). Trimming stripped 2 bases from V and 5 bases from J, with 16 bases between. Germline V lookup: CDR1 SGHDT, CDR2 YYEEEE. The CDR3 consists of 15 residues. The chain's CDR3 is CASSFIAGFKTEAFF. The CDR3 DNA reads as TGTGCCAGCAGCTTTATAGCAGGGTTTAAGACTGAAGCTTTCTTT.

This chain connects TRBV19 to TRBJ1-5, with D possibly being TRBD1 (5 bases). The CDR3 is made up of 14 amino acids. Germline V gene data show CDR1 as LNHDA and CDR2 as SQIVND (reference sequence). V lost 8 bases and J lost 0, with 11 bases in between. CDR3 sequence reads: CASAATGSNQPQHF. The CDR3 DNA sequence: TGTGCCAGTGCTGCAACAGGTAGCAATCAGCCCCAGCATTTT.

The rearrangement joins TRBV6-5 to TRBJ1-3; the D is unclear. V was trimmed by 5 bases and J by 0 bases, leaving 11 bases between them. This CDR3 is built from 15 residues. Germline-derived CDR1 and CDR2 are MNHEY and SVGAGI. For the CDR3, the DNA is TGTGCCAGCAGTCACCACAGACCCTCTGGAAACACCATATATTTT. It yields the protein CASSHHRPSGNTIYF.

This chain connects TRBV28 to TRBJ2-1; D may be TRBD1 or TRBD2 (6 bases each). Germline values: CDR1 MDHEN, CDR2 SYDVKM. CDR3 length: 16 residues. V lost 7 bases and J 0 bases, leaving 16 bases between the germline ends. CDR3 nucleotides: TGTGCCAGCACTCTTGAGGGGGGACGCTCCTACAATGAGCAGTTCTTC. This sequence encodes CASTLEGGRSYNEQFF.

The chain uses TRBV5-1 and TRBJ2-3; D possibly corresponds to TRBD2 (7 bases). CDR1 and CDR2 (germline): SGHRS, YFSETQ. CDR3 length: 15 residues. V lost 1 base, J lost 3 bases, and 12 bases lay in between. The CDR3 nucleotides are TGCGCCAGCAGCTTGTTTAGGGGGGGGACAGATACGCAGTATTTT. This translates into CASSLFRGGTDTQYF. Drawing the rest from reference TRBV5-1 and TRBJ2-3, the complete variable domain is KAGVTQTPRYLIKTRGQQVTLSCSPISGHRSVSWYQQTPGQGLQFLFEYFSETQRNKGNFPGRFSGRQFSNSRSEMNVSTLELGDSALYLCASSLFRGGTDTQYFGPGTRLTVL.

The V gene is TRBV28, the J gene TRBJ2-1, with D possibly matching TRBD2 (6 bases). Germline V gene lookup returns CDR1 MDHEN and CDR2 SYDVKM. V was trimmed by 3 bases and J by 9 bases, leaving 12 bases between them. This CDR3 comprises 13 residues. The CDR3 DNA follows: TGTGCCAGCAGTTTCCCGCGGGACGCTGAGCAGTTCTTC. Amino acids: CASSFPRDAEQFF.

This CDR3 reads CASHSGTDALETQYF. In DNA, the CDR3 is TGTGCCTCCCATAGCGGGACCGATGCGTTGGAGACCCAGTACTTC. The V and J genes are TRBV10-3 and TRBJ2-5, with 8 bases lining up with TRBD2. With V trimmed by 11 bases and J by 5 bases, 16 bases remained unmatched. The germline gives CDR1 ENHRY, CDR2 SYGVKD. The CDR3 is made up of 15 amino acids.

The rearrangement links TRBV12-2 to TRBJ2-1; the table's D call, TRBD2, has no DNA check behind it. TRBV12-2 represents a pseudogene. This CDR3 is built from 16 residues. CDR3 loop: CASRLKSGVPYNEQFF. The CDR3 DNA reads TGTGCAAGTCGCTTAAAATCGGGGGTCCCCTACAATGAGCAGTTCTTC.

In the case of this clone: Different DNA sequences within this sample yield the same CDR3. This chain uses TRBV30 with TRBJ1-5; D is perhaps TRBD1 (6 bases). V lost 3 bases to trimming and J lost 0 bases, with 18 bases between them. The CDR3 consists of 17 residues. Germline V CDR1 and CDR2: GTSNPN, SVGIG (reference sequence). The CDR3 sequence is CAWSAPFRGLSNQPQHF. The CDR3 coding sequence is TGTGCCTGGAGCGCACCTTTCAGGGGACTTAGCAATCAGCCCCAGCATTTT.

V gene TRBV6-1 combines with J gene TRBJ2-5; D is perhaps TRBD2 (7 bases). V dropped 5 bases and J dropped 5 bases, with 12 bases sitting between them. The CDR3 totals 13 residues. Germline lookup yields CDR1 MNHNS and CDR2 SASEGT. The CDR3 spells CASSLEGGETQYF. CDR3 DNA sequence: TGTGCCAGCAGTTTAGAGGGGGGGGAGACCCAGTACTTC.

This clone was picked up one time. The rearrangement uses TRBV5-1 and TRBJ2-3, with 9 bases matching TRBD2. The CDR3 has 14 residues. J lost 11 bases, V lost 0 bases, and 7 bases had no gene match. Germline V CDR1 and CDR2: SGHRS, YFSETQ. CDR3 sequence: CASSLVLAGRGQYF. Written as DNA, the CDR3 is TGCGCCAGCAGCTTGGTCCTAGCGGGAAGGGGGCAGTATTTT.